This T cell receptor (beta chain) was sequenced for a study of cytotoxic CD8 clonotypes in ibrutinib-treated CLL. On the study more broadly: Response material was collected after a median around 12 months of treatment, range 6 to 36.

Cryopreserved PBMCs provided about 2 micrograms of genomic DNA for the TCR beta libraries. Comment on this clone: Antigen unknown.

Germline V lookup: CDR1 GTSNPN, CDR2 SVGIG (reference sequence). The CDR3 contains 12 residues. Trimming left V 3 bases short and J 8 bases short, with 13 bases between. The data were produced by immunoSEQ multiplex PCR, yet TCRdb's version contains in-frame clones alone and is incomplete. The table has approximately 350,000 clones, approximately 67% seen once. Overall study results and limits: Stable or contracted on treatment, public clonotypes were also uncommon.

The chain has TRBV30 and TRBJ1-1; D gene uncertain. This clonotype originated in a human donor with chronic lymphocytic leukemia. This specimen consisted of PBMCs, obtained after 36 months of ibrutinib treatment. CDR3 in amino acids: CAWSPTWTEAFF. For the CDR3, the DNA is TGTGCCTGGAGCCCTACATGGACCGAAGCTTTCTTT.